This TCR beta chain emerged from a study of human T cells and chemical hapten exposure. In the case of this clonotype: Being one base from a much bigger clone, this may be a read error.

TCRdb redid the calling of the RACE reads with MiXCR, one entry per CDR3 protein. This table has about 400,000 distinct CDR3 sequences, more than 5% appearing once. Time point noted: patch test 2, 6 weeks after DPC sensitization. The treatment: therapeutic diphenylcyclopropenone sensitization with weekly scalp DPC. This CDR3 is built from 12 residues. V was cut by 1 base and J by 7 bases, with 7 bases left in between. Germline V gene sequence: CDR1 MNHEY, CDR2 SVGAGI. The source was whole blood, collected in connection with sensitization to the hapten diphenylcyclopropenone (DPC). The origin of this receptor is a woman aged 18-30 years with alopecia areata. Some clones in this sample may be carry-over from other donors' samples. The V and J genes are TRBV6-5 and TRBJ1-1, with TRBD1 as a possible D gene (5 bases). The CDR3 nucleotides are TGTGCCAGCAGTTACTGGGGGGGTGAAGCTTTCTTT. This codes for CASSYWGGEAFF.